This record looks at one TCR beta chain sequence and its context. From the 5' RACE reads, TCRdb called clonotypes with MiXCR, one entry per CDR3 protein. The sample lists 80,000 to 95,000 distinct CDR3 sequences; 14% were seen once. The source of the sample is a study of early T cells in non-severe SARS-CoV-2 infection. Germline CDR1 is MGHRA and CDR2 is YSYEKL. The CDR3 is 11 residues long. V shed 0 bases and J shed 13 bases, with 7 bases lying between them. The sequence derives from an adult who was a healthcare worker with PCR-confirmed SARS-CoV-2 infection or an uninfected control (not recorded which). Material: whole blood. The chain employs TRBV4-1 and TRBJ2-1; no firm D call. CDR3 protein: CASSQETRQFF. The CDR3 region has the DNA TGCGCCAGCAGCCAAGAAACGCGACAGTTCTTC.